The 25 T cell receptor beta chains presented below share a single source sample, sequenced in a study of control samples from healthy donors and cancer patients. Using immunoSEQ multiplex PCR, the repertoire was profiled, and TCRdb retains in-frame clones only, with some absent. Here the sample spans under 150,000 clones, around nine tenths being singletons. Sequencing was performed on blood. The source of these receptors is a woman aged 70-85 years in good health.

Only a few counts were recorded for this clone. V usage is TRBV14 and J usage is TRBJ1-2, with D possibly being TRBD1 (6 bases). CDR3 length: 18 amino acids. The germline V gene has CDR1 SGHDN and CDR2 FVKESK. V gave up 0 bases and J gave up 0 bases, with 17 bases separating them. The CDR3 here is CASSQDLGGHFANYGYTF. The DNA for the CDR3 is TGTGCCAGCAGCCAAGACTTGGGGGGACACTTCGCTAACTATGGCTACACCTTC. The full variable domain, in which reference TRBV14 and TRBJ1-2 provide the parts outside the CDR3, is EAGVTQFPSHSVIEKGQTVTLRCDPISGHDNLYWYRRVMGKEIKFLLHFVKESKQDESGMPNNRFLAERTGGTYSTLKVQPAELEDSGVYFCASSQDLGGHFANYGYTFGSGTRLTVV.

This clone is a singleton in its sample. This chain uses TRBV6-2 or TRBV6-3 with TRBJ2-5, with D perhaps matching TRBD2 (5 bases). Germline CDR1 reads MNHEY; CDR2 reads SVGEGT. There are 13 residues in the CDR3. The V end lost 5 bases, the J end lost 5 bases, and 12 bases lay between the germline ends. The CDR3 sequence is CASSPGVRETQYF. The CDR3 nucleotides are TGTGCCAGCAGTCCCGGGGTTCGGGAGACCCAGTACTTC.

V usage is TRBV9 and J usage is TRBJ2-7; D may be TRBD1 or TRBD2 (6 bases each). CDR1 and CDR2 from the germline V gene are SGDLS and YYNGEE. V was cut by 1 base and J by 2 bases, with 22 bases left in between. This CDR3 has 18 residues. This chain's CDR3 is CASSVSGARSGGTYEQYF. Written as DNA, the CDR3 is TGTGCCAGCAGCGTATCGGGGGCCCGGAGTGGTGGCACCTACGAGCAGTACTTC.

The V and J genes are TRBV19 and TRBJ1-5; no definite D call. V lost 1 base and J 0 bases, leaving 7 bases between the germline ends. Looked up from germline, CDR1 is LNHDA and CDR2 is SQIVND (reference sequence). This CDR3 region has 15 residues. The CDR3 protein is CASSIGHYSNQPQHF. For the CDR3, the DNA is TGTGCCAGTAGTATAGGACACTATAGCAATCAGCCCCAGCATTTT.

The V gene is TRBV10-2, the J gene TRBJ1-5; D is possibly TRBD1 (5 bases). In germline, CDR1 is WSHSY, CDR2 SAAADI. This CDR3 has 13 residues. With 4 bases removed from V and 2 bases from J, the gap between germline ends came to 6 bases. The CDR3: CASSVGGNQPQHF. CDR3 nucleotide sequence: TGCGCCAGCAGTGTGGGGGGCAATCAGCCCCAGCATTTT.

This clone was recorded once. The chain is built from TRBV13 and TRBJ2-1, with TRBD2 matching 7 bases. The J segment lost 0 bases and the V segment lost 5 bases, leaving 4 bases of the junction unmatched. CDR1 and CDR2 (germline): PRHDT, FYEKMQ (reference sequence). The CDR3 spans 15 residues. The CDR3 region is CASSPGGSSYNEQFF. The DNA for the CDR3 is TGTGCCAGCAGCCCCGGGGGGAGCTCCTACAATGAGCAGTTCTTC.

This clone appeared a single time. The V and J genes are TRBV21-1 and TRBJ2-7; the table calls TRBD1, which could not be checked here. TRBV21-1 is a known pseudogene. The CDR3 loop spans 18 amino acids. The CDR3 DNA sequence: TGTGCCAGCAGTCCTCGCGCATCGGACACCAGGATCGTCTACGAGCAGTACTTC. It encodes CASSPRASDTRIVYEQYF.

The chain uses TRBV5-1 and TRBJ2-7; a possible D gene is TRBD1 (5 bases). Trimming shortened V by 1 base and J by 1 base, and 6 bases separated the two germline ends. CDR1 and CDR2 (germline): SGHRS, YFSETQ. The length of the CDR3 is 13 residues. CDR3 DNA sequence: TGCGCCAGCAGCTTGAGACAGTCCTACGAGCAGTACTTC. This gives the protein CASSLRQSYEQYF.

The gene calls are TRBV5-6 and TRBJ2-7, with a weak D call TRBD2 (7 bases). Germline CDR1 is SGHDT and CDR2 is YYEEEE. This CDR3 region has 14 residues. The V gene lost 0 bases and the J gene lost 4 bases, with 11 bases spanning the gap. The CDR3 is CASSLAGGKYEQYF. CDR3 in DNA: TGTGCCAGCAGCTTGGCGGGGGGCAAGTACGAGCAGTACTTC.

The V call is TRBV27, the J call TRBJ1-2; a possible D gene is TRBD1 (6 bases). The CDR3 has 15 residues. V gave up 3 bases and J gave up 6 bases, with 17 bases separating them. Germline CDR1 and CDR2: MNHEY and SMNVEV (reference sequence). CDR3 sequence: CASSFRSGRGHGYTF. The DNA for the CDR3 is TGTGCCAGCAGTTTTAGGTCGGGCAGGGGCCATGGCTACACCTTC.

This chain joins TRBV10-3 and TRBJ1-6; TRBD1 matches 11 bases. Trimming took 3 bases from V and 6 from J; bases not matched to a gene: 7. The CDR3 is made up of 17 amino acids. Germline V CDR1 and CDR2: ENHRY, SYGVKD. Written as DNA, the CDR3 is TGTGCCATCAGTGACAGGGACAGGGGGTATAGTAATTCACCCCTCCACTTT. As protein: CAISDRDRGYSNSPLHF.

The chain carries TRBV5-1 and TRBJ1-1; D unclear. Germline V lookup: CDR1 SGHRS, CDR2 YFSETQ. The CDR3 is made up of 12 amino acids. Trimming stripped 3 bases from V and 4 bases from J, with 7 bases between. For the CDR3, the DNA is TGCGCCAGCAGCTCTGAATTCACTGAAGCTTTCTTT. Translating gives CASSSEFTEAFF.

The chain recombines TRBV27 with TRBJ2-5, with 8 positions matching TRBD1. J was trimmed by 3 bases and V by 7 bases; bases with no gene match: 13. The germline CDR1 and CDR2 sequences are MNHEY and SMNVEV (reference sequence). The length of the CDR3 is 16 residues. The CDR3: CASTYSHYRGKETQYF. The DNA of the CDR3 is TGTGCCAGCACCTACTCTCACTACAGGGGGAAAGAGACCCAGTACTTC.

The chain uses TRBV21-1 and TRBJ1-2. TRBV21-1 represents a pseudogene. There are 14 residues in the CDR3. CDR3 nucleotide sequence: TGTGCCAGCAGCAAAGAAGGGCGGCGCTATGGCTACACCTTC. Its translation: CASSKEGRRYGYTF.

The chain couples TRBV18 to TRBJ1-1; possibly TRBD1 for D (5 bases). The V end was cut by 1 base, the J end by 3 bases, with 9 bases between. Germline values: CDR1 KGHSH, CDR2 LQKENI. The CDR3 loop spans 14 amino acids. The DNA of the CDR3 is TGTGCCAGCTCACCACTCAGGGTGGACACTGAAGCTTTCTTT. It is translated as CASSPLRVDTEAFF.

This rearrangement joins TRBV7-2 to TRBJ2-7; no clear D. The CDR3 loop spans 14 amino acids. In germline, CDR1 is SGHTA, CDR2 FQGNSA. Trimming stripped 1 base from V and 0 bases from J, with 7 bases between. DNA of the CDR3: TGTGCCAGCAGCTTAGGCGTCGCCTCCTACGAGCAGTACTTC. Translated, it gives CASSLGVASYEQYF. Full variable domain (missing parts from reference TRBV7-2 and TRBJ2-7): GAGVSQSPSNKVTEKGKDVELRCDPISGHTALYWYRQSLGQGLEFLIYFQGNSAPDKSGLPSDRFSAERTGGSVSTLTIQRTQQEDSAVYLCASSLGVASYEQYFGPGTRLTVT.

This clone was found a few times. The chain recombines TRBV6-1 with TRBJ1-1, with TRBD1 identical over 8 bases. Germline assignment: CDR1 MNHNS and CDR2 SASEGT. Losses at the gene ends were 2 bases for V and 5 bases for J; bases not matched to a gene: 16. CDR3 length: 18 residues. CDR3 sequence reads: CASSEKTLGTGLRTEAFF. The CDR3 bases are TGTGCCAGCAGTGAAAAAACCCTTGGGACAGGTTTAAGGACTGAAGCTTTCTTT.

As for this clone: Germline is not matched at one junction end, which may reflect a read error. This rearrangement joins TRBV5-6 to TRBJ1-1; maybe TRBD1 (5 bases). Per the germline V gene, CDR1 is SGHDT and CDR2 is YYEEEE. The CDR3 covers 13 residues. The CDR3 is CASSRGPEGKDDF. The CDR3 nucleotides read TGTGCCAGCAGCCGGGGACCGGAGGGGAAGGACGACTTT.

The V call is TRBV7-8, the J call TRBJ2-1; D unclear. CDR1 and CDR2 from the germline V gene are SGHVS and FQNEAQ. The CDR3 runs 12 residues. V was pared by 4 bases and J by 4 bases, with 5 bases between. The CDR3 here is CASSSAYNEQFF. Here the CDR3 DNA reads TGTGCCAGCAGCTCAGCTTACAATGAGCAGTTCTTC.

The J gene is TRBJ1-1, the V gene TRBV18; D is ambiguous. The CDR3 loop spans 13 amino acids. Germline V lookup: CDR1 KGHSH, CDR2 LQKENI. V gave up 2 bases and J gave up 3 bases, with 7 bases separating them. The CDR3 reads CASSPGRDTEAFF. CDR3 DNA: TGTGCCAGCTCACCAGGGCGGGACACTGAAGCTTTCTTT. Together with reference TRBV18 and TRBJ1-1, the CDR3 gives the full variable domain: NAGVMQNPRHLVRRRGQEARLRCSPMKGHSHVYWYRQLPEEGLKFMVYLQKENIIDESGMPKERFSAEFPKEGPSILRIQQVVRGDSAAYFCASSPGRDTEAFFGQGTRLTVV.

The rearrangement links TRBV4-1 to TRBJ2-1; D ambiguous. The CDR3 loop spans 13 amino acids. V was pared by 0 bases and J by 8 bases, with 8 bases between. The germline V gene has CDR1 MGHRA and CDR2 YSYEKL. CDR3 sequence reads: CASSQDRTYEQFF. The CDR3 region has the DNA TGCGCCAGCAGCCAAGATCGAACCTATGAGCAGTTCTTC.

This chain uses TRBV2 with TRBJ1-1, with 8 bases matching TRBD1. Germline CDR1 is SNHLY and CDR2 is FYNNEI. The V and J ends lost 6 bases and 3 bases, in that order; junction bases with no gene match: 3. The CDR3 sequence is 13 residues long. CDR3: CASSGQGDTEAFF. DNA of the CDR3: TGTGCCAGCAGCGGACAGGGCGACACTGAAGCTTTCTTT.

This chain uses TRBV6-5 with TRBJ1-5, with TRBD1 matching 7 bases. J gave up 7 bases and V 5 bases, and 8 bases lay outside the gene matches. This CDR3 has 14 amino acids. CDR1 is MNHEY and CDR2 is SVGAGI in the germline V gene. CDR3 region: CASSHTGDSQPQHF. CDR3 nucleotides: TGTGCCAGCAGTCACACAGGGGATTCCCAGCCCCAGCATTTT.

This chain links TRBV19 with TRBJ2-7, with a weak D call TRBD2 (5 bases). V lost 10 bases and J 0 bases, leaving 13 bases between the germline ends. CDR1 LNHDA and CDR2 SQIVND come from the germline V gene (reference sequence). CDR3 length: 13 amino acids. CDR3 in DNA: TGTGCCACATCACTGGACTCCTCCTACGAGCAGTACTTC. Residues: CATSLDSSYEQYF.

The rearrangement links TRBV19 to TRBJ1-5; TRBD1 might be the D (6 bases). This CDR3 is 15 amino acids long. The V end was cut by 7 bases, the J end by 3 bases, with 16 bases between. Germline V CDR1 and CDR2: LNHDA, SQIVND (reference sequence). CDR3 loop: CASTRPGGLNQPQHF. The CDR3 region has the DNA TGTGCCAGTACCCGCCCGGGGGGGCTCAATCAGCCCCAGCATTTT.